This is a list of T cell receptor beta chains from one sample in a study of T cell repertoires in cytomegalovirus infection. No cognate antigen is known for these TCRs. From the reads, TCRdb called clonotypes with MiXCR, one entry per CDR3 protein. This table has nearly 70,000 distinct CDR3 sequences, about 23% appearing once. Specimen: PBMCs, sequenced either directly or after in vitro stimulation (not recorded which). These TCRs come from a human donor in good health (CMV status not recorded). Some clones in this sample may be carry-over from other donors' samples. CDR3s leave out the opening cysteine and the closing phenylalanine or tryptophan. Fields, in order: J gene, V gene, CDR3 protein.

j_gene: TRBJ2-5; v_gene: TRBV7-8; CDR3aa: ASSFGPSGETQY
j_gene: TRBJ2-3; v_gene: TRBV7-9; CDR3aa: ASSLTSGATSTDTQY
j_gene: TRBJ2-7; v_gene: TRBV6-2/TRBV6-3; CDR3aa: ASSFTSTTSGGTYEQY
j_gene: TRBJ1-2; v_gene: TRBV4-1; CDR3aa: ASSQPGQDYGYT
j_gene: TRBJ1-5; v_gene: TRBV12-3/TRBV12-4; CDR3aa: ASSFSGQNQPQH
j_gene: TRBJ1-3; v_gene: TRBV7-3; CDR3aa: ASSRRWTGSGNTIY
j_gene: TRBJ2-4; v_gene: TRBV23-1; CDR3aa: ASSQLPTSGRAWHIQY
j_gene: TRBJ2-1; v_gene: TRBV12-3/TRBV12-4; CDR3aa: ASSPVPAGGPEF
j_gene: TRBJ2-7; v_gene: TRBV19; CDR3aa: ASSSPGYEQY
j_gene: TRBJ1-4; v_gene: TRBV20-1; CDR3aa: SARDPPGAVEKLF
j_gene: TRBJ2-7; v_gene: TRBV3-1; CDR3aa: ASSHSQVSSYEQY
j_gene: TRBJ2-2; v_gene: TRBV7-2; CDR3aa: ASTDQASGHTGELF
j_gene: TRBJ2-2; v_gene: TRBV27; CDR3aa: ASSVWAGELF
j_gene: TRBJ1-6; v_gene: TRBV6-5; CDR3aa: ASSLTDRGRDSPLH
j_gene: TRBJ2-1; v_gene: TRBV7-2; CDR3aa: ASSSWESGSGEF
j_gene: TRBJ1-1; v_gene: TRBV7-2; CDR3aa: ASSLSPGGMNTEAF
j_gene: TRBJ2-1; v_gene: TRBV28; CDR3aa: ASSHTGGYEQF
j_gene: TRBJ2-1; v_gene: TRBV28; CDR3aa: ASSLLGGFSSYNEQF
j_gene: TRBJ2-3; v_gene: TRBV15; CDR3aa: ATSTLAGSSTDTQY
j_gene: TRBJ2-5; v_gene: TRBV19; CDR3aa: ASSGWRQETQY
j_gene: TRBJ1-2; v_gene: TRBV12-3/TRBV12-4; CDR3aa: ASTQREHMGYGGYT
j_gene: TRBJ2-7; v_gene: TRBV7-3; CDR3aa: ASSLRGRGEQY
j_gene: TRBJ1-5; v_gene: TRBV7-9; CDR3aa: ASSLRGSNQPQH
j_gene: TRBJ1-5; v_gene: TRBV12-3/TRBV12-4; CDR3aa: ASRIGTVNQPQH
j_gene: TRBJ2-7; v_gene: TRBV11-2; CDR3aa: ASSLDGQRYEQY
j_gene: TRBJ1-1; v_gene: TRBV7-2; CDR3aa: ASSSAANTEAF
j_gene: TRBJ2-7; v_gene: TRBV19; CDR3aa: ASRTRRDNLYEQY
j_gene: TRBJ2-2; v_gene: TRBV19; CDR3aa: ASSPPGQNTGELF
j_gene: TRBJ1-2; v_gene: TRBV12-3/TRBV12-4; CDR3aa: ASSKFVGGYT
j_gene: TRBJ1-5; v_gene: TRBV5-5; CDR3aa: ASSPNRDPNQPQH
j_gene: TRBJ2-1; v_gene: TRBV7-2; CDR3aa: ASSQTATEQF
j_gene: TRBJ2-1; v_gene: TRBV7-2; CDR3aa: ASSLGRGSYNEQF
j_gene: TRBJ2-2; v_gene: TRBV6-2/TRBV6-3; CDR3aa: ASSRLKTGELF
j_gene: TRBJ2-5; v_gene: TRBV7-6; CDR3aa: ASSPRGAGETQY
j_gene: TRBJ2-1; v_gene: TRBV14; CDR3aa: ASSPHGVLEQF
j_gene: TRBJ2-7; v_gene: TRBV6-2/TRBV6-3; CDR3aa: ASSRNLGLAGVGYEQY
j_gene: TRBJ2-1; v_gene: TRBV28; CDR3aa: ASTVFGTSGRVEQF
j_gene: TRBJ2-5; v_gene: TRBV5-1; CDR3aa: ASSSGQGPGYQETQY
j_gene: TRBJ1-4; v_gene: TRBV7-2; CDR3aa: ASSLSSGGREKLF
j_gene: TRBJ1-1; v_gene: TRBV7-2; CDR3aa: ASSADAGVTEAF
j_gene: TRBJ1-5; v_gene: TRBV12-3/TRBV12-4; CDR3aa: ASSPTGGSNQPQH
j_gene: TRBJ2-5; v_gene: TRBV28; CDR3aa: ASSKPGLGQETQY
j_gene: TRBJ2-1; v_gene: TRBV6-2/TRBV6-3; CDR3aa: ASSYSGTSVYNEQF
j_gene: TRBJ2-5; v_gene: TRBV7-2; CDR3aa: ASSGGVADPTRETQY
j_gene: TRBJ1-5; v_gene: TRBV7-2; CDR3aa: ASSLVEDQPQH
j_gene: TRBJ2-1; v_gene: TRBV5-8; CDR3aa: ASSLARLAAPSSYNEQF
j_gene: TRBJ1-3; v_gene: TRBV7-2; CDR3aa: ASSRQASGNTIY
j_gene: TRBJ2-3; v_gene: TRBV30; CDR3aa: ACQLAGHTDTQY
j_gene: TRBJ2-2; v_gene: TRBV20-1; CDR3aa: RVGQPNTGELF
j_gene: TRBJ2-3; v_gene: TRBV7-2; CDR3aa: ASSFQGTDTQY
j_gene: TRBJ2-1; v_gene: TRBV6-2/TRBV6-3; CDR3aa: ASSQGSEQF
j_gene: TRBJ1-6; v_gene: TRBV12-5; CDR3aa: ASGKTEIYNSPLH